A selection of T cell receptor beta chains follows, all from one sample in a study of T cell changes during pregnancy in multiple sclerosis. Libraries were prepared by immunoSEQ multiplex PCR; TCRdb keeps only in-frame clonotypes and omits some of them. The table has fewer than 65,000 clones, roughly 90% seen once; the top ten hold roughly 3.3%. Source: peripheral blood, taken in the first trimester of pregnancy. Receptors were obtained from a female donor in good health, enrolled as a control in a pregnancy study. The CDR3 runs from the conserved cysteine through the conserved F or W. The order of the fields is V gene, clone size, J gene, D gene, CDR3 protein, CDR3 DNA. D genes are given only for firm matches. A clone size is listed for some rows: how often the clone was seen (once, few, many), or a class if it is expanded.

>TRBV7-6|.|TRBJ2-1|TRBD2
CASSARLAGDPSYNEQFF
TGTGCCAGCAGCGCGAGACTAGCGGGAGACCCCTCCTACAATGAGCAGTTCTTC
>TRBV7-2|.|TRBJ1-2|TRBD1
CASSPTTGSGYGYTF
TGTGCCAGCAGCCCCACGACAGGGAGTGGCTATGGCTACACCTTC
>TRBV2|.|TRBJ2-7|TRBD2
CASSHPGLAETVYEQYF
TGTGCCAGCAGCCACCCTGGACTAGCGGAGACCGTTTACGAGCAGTACTTC
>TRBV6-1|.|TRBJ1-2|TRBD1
CASSEDRGRIYGYTF
TGTGCCAGCAGTGAGGACAGGGGGCGCATCTATGGCTACACCTTC
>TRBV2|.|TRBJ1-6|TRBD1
CASSEGTGSNNSPLHF
TGTGCCAGCAGTGAAGGGACAGGGTCAAATAATTCACCCCTCCACTTT
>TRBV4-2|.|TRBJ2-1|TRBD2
CASSQVRGVDPEQFF
TGTGCCAGCAGCCAAGTGCGGGGGGTCGACCCTGAGCAGTTCTTC
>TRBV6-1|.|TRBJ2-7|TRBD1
CASSVFIGGPPYEQYF
TGTGCCAGCAGTGTATTTATAGGGGGCCCACCCTACGAGCAGTACTTC
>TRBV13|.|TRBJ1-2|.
CASSLVGAENGYTF
TGTGCCAGCAGCTTAGTTGGGGCTGAGAATGGCTACACCTTC
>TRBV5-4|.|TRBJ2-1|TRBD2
CASSLRGGGRNEQFF
TGTGCCAGCAGCTTACGGGGGGGAGGGAGGAATGAGCAGTTCTTC
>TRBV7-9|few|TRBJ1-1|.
CASSLEGNTEAFF
TGTGCCAGCAGCTTGGAGGGGAACACTGAAGCTTTCTTT
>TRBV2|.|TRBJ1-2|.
CASSEADYERSPSFYGYTF
TGTGCCAGCAGTGAAGCGGATTATGAGAGGTCCCCTTCCTTCTATGGCTACACCTTC
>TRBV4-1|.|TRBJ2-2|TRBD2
CASSQDEWSGRMNTGELFF
TGCGCCAGCAGCCAAGATGAGTGGAGCGGGAGGATGAACACCGGGGAGCTGTTTTTT
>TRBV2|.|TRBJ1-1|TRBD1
CASMGQASEAFF
TGTGCCAGCATGGGACAGGCCTCCGAAGCTTTCTTT
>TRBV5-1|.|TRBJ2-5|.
CASSSLLVGVGETQYF
TGCGCCAGCAGCAGCCTGCTAGTCGGCGTCGGTGAGACCCAGTACTTC
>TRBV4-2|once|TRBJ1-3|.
CASSQRGLSGNTIYF
TGTGCCAGCAGCCAACGTGGGCTATCTGGAAACACCATATATTTT
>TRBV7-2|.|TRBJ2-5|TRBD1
CASSFDRGRGFRETQYF
TGTGCCAGCAGCTTTGACAGGGGGCGGGGCTTTCGGGAGACCCAGTACTTC
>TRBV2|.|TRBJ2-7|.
CASRPNRGGSYEQYF
TGTGCCAGCAGGCCCAACAGGGGGGGCTCGTACGAGCAGTACTTC
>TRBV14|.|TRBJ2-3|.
CASSQKSDFTDTQYF
TGTGCCAGCAGCCAGAAGAGCGACTTCACAGATACGCAGTATTTT
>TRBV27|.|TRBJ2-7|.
CATRGHNQDEQYF
TGTGCCACCAGGGGACATAATCAAGACGAGCAGTACTTC
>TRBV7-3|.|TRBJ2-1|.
CASSLGPDNEQFF
TGTGCCAGCAGCTTGGGGCCGGACAATGAGCAGTTCTTC
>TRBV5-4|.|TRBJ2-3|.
CASSSDRFTDTQYF
TGTGCCAGCAGCTCCGACAGGTTCACAGATACGCAGTATTTT
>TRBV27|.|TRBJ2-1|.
CASRTEYNEQFF
TGTGCCAGCAGGACGGAGTACAATGAGCAGTTCTTC
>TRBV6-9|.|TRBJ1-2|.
CASTSPRGPAYGYTF
TGTGCCAGCACCTCCCCCCGAGGCCCGGCATATGGCTACACCTTC
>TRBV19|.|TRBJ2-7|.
CASSMRPPGLNSYEQYF
TGTGCCAGTAGTATGCGTCCGCCGGGACTCAACTCCTACGAGCAGTACTTC
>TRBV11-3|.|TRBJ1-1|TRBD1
CASSPGGTEAFF
TGTGCCAGCAGCCCAGGGGGAACTGAAGCTTTCTTT
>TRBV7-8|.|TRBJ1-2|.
CASSPGLPSRGYTF
TGTGCCAGCAGCCCAGGGCTCCCGAGCCGGGGCTACACCTTC
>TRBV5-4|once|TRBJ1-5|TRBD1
CASSLGGQGGDQPQHF
TGTGCCAGCAGCTTGGGAGGACAGGGGGGAGATCAGCCCCAGCATTTT
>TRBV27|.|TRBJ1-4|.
CASSFSRSEKLFF
TGTGCCAGCAGTTTTTCTAGGAGTGAAAAACTGTTTTTT
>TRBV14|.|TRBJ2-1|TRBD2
CASSQDFPGGPLSEQFF
TGTGCCAGCAGCCAAGATTTCCCGGGAGGGCCATTATCTGAGCAGTTCTTC
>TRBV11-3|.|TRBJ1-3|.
CASSYLGGGNTIYF
TGTGCCAGCAGCTACCTGGGAGGCGGAAACACCATATATTTT
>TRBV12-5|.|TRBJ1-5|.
CASASQGDSNQPQHF
TGTGCTAGTGCCTCCCAAGGGGATAGCAATCAGCCCCAGCATTTT